This TCR gamma chain was captured in a study of γδ T cells in repeated Plasmodium falciparum infection. Looking at the study overall: Timepoints: baseline, immediately before selected infections, and 21 days after every infection.

There are many counts of this clone. TCRdb's entry gives the protein of a much larger clone, which mismatches this DNA's translation at residue 5, likely from a read error; the protein reported here is translated from the DNA. TCRdb called clones anew from the multiplex PCR reads with CATT. This table has 25,000 to 35,000 gamma-chain clones, around 1.4% appearing once. The sequenced material came from gamma-delta T cells from blood. This receptor was identified in a pool of human donors (malaria-infected and uninfected, not separated).

The CDR3: CATWGGPDYKKLF. DNA for the CDR3: TGTGCCACCTGGGGTGGGCCGGATTATAAGAAACTCTTT. The gene calls are TRGV4 and TRGJ1 or TRGJ2. The J gene was not available in TCRdb and was assigned here by matching the DNA to germline segments. The CDR3 is made up of 13 amino acids. Germline assignment: CDR1 EGSTGY and CDR2 YDSYTSSV.